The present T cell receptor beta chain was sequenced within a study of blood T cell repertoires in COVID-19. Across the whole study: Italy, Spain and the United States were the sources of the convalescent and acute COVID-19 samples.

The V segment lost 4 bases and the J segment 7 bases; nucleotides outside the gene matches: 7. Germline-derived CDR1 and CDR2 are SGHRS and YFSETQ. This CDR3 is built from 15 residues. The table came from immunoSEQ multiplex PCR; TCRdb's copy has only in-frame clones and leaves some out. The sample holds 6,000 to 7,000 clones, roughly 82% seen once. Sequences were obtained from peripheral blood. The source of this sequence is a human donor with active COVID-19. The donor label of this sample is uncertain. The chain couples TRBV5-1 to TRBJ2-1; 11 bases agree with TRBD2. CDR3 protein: CASSLVAGGTNEQFF. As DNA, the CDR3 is TGCGCCAGCAGCCTAGTAGCGGGGGGGACGAATGAGCAGTTCTTC.